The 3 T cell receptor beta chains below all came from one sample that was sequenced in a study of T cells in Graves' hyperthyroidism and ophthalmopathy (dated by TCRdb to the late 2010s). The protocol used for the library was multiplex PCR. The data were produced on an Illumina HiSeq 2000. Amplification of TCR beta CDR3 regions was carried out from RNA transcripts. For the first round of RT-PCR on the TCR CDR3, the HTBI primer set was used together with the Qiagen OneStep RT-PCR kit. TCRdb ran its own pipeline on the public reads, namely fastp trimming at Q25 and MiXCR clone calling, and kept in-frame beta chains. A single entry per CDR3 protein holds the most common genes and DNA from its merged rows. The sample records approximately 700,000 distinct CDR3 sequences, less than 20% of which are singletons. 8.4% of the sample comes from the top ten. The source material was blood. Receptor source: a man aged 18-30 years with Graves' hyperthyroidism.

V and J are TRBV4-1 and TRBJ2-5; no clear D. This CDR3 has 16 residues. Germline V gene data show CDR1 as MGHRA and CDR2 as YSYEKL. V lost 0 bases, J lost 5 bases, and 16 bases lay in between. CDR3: CASSQDRGVAVETQYF. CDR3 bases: TGCGCCAGCAGCCAAGATCGTGGGGTGGCAGTGGAGACCCAGTACTTC.

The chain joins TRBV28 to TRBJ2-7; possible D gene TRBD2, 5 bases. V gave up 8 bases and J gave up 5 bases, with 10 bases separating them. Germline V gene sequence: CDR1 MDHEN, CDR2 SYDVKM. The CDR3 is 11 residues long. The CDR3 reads CASCQRDEQYF. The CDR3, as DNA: TGTGCCAGCTGCCAGAGGGACGAGCAGTACTTC.

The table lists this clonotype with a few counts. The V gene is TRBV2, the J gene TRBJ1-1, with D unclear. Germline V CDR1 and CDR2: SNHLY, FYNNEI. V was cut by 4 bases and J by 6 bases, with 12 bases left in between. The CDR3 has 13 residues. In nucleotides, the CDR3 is TGTGCCAGCAGTGCTGAGGGTCTTGCTGAAGCTTTCTTT. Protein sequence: CASSAEGLAEAFF. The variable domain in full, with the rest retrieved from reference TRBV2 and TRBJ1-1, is EPEVTQTPSHQVTQMGQEVILRCVPISNHLYFYWYRQILGQKVEFLVSFYNNEISEKSEIFDDQFSVERPDGSNFTLKIRSTKLEDSAMYFCASSAEGLAEAFFGQGTRLTVV.